Reported below is one TCR beta chain. Its cognate antigen is unknown. This record comes from a study of siplizumab effects on memory and regulatory T cells. Overall study results and limits: Memory cells seemed less diverse than naive T cells, which seemed major alloresponse contributors. Significant reduction of alloreactive sequences traceable to unstimulated CD4+ memory cells was observed with siplizumab. It was never confirmed that proliferating Tregs from siplizumab cultures were suppressive.

Per sample, the assay covered 80,000 to 100,000 TCR templates. Data came from immunoSEQ multiplex PCR; TCRdb stores just in-frame clones and leaves some out. The sample includes fewer than 120,000 clones, more than 90% seen only once; the top ten take 1.3%. The sequence was collected from a human donor in good health. The sample was CD4+ T cells sorted from blood.

The CDR3 nucleotides read TGTGCCAGCAGTTCCCCTAGCGCGAGCACAGATACGCAGTATTTT. Its translation is CASSSPSASTDTQYF. The chain joins TRBV27 to TRBJ2-3; weak D call: TRBD2 (6 bases). Trimming pared 4 bases from V and 0 bases from J, leaving 11 bases between. Germline V gene data show CDR1 as MNHEY and CDR2 as SMNVEV (reference sequence). The CDR3 totals 15 residues.